This TCR beta chain was documented in a study of CD4 and CD8 cells across lung adenocarcinoma regions. This clonotype was observed many times. TCRdb redid the calling of the PCR reads with MiXCR, one entry per CDR3 protein. The sample consists of about 16,000 distinct CDR3 sequences, over 50% of them appearing once. The trim removed 3 bases at V and 5 bases at J, leaving 7 bases unmatched. This CDR3 comprises 15 residues. Germline-derived CDR1 and CDR2 are SGHTA and FQGNSA. Material: CD8+ T cells from the center of a lung tumor. The chain has TRBV7-2 and TRBJ2-1; 7 bases map to TRBD2. This TCR was recovered from a female donor with lung adenocarcinoma. The CD4 and CD8 labels of this study may be unreliable. The CDR3 bases are TGTGCCAGCAGCTTGCGGGGGAATATGAACAATGAGCAGTTCTTC. It yields the protein CASSLRGNMNNEQFF. Full variable domain (missing parts from reference TRBV7-2 and TRBJ2-1): GAGVSQSPSNKVTEKGKDVELRCDPISGHTALYWYRQSLGQGLEFLIYFQGNSAPDKSGLPSDRFSAERTGGSVSTLTIQRTQQEDSAVYLCASSLRGNMNNEQFFGPGTRLTVL.